This TCR beta chain stems from a study of response to subunit inactivated influenza vaccine. The germline V gene encodes CDR1 SGHVS and CDR2 FQNEAQ. The CDR3 has 15 amino acids. Trimming pared 5 bases from V and 0 bases from J, leaving 11 bases between. A single record per CDR3 protein comes from TCRdb applying MiXCR to the RT-PCR reads. The sample consists of 200,000 to 300,000 distinct CDR3 sequences, 10% to 15% of them appearing once. The sample here was non-naive T cells sorted from PBMCs, taken 14 days before vaccination. This chain uses TRBV7-8 with TRBJ1-5; D not certain. The clonotype originates from a man aged 45-65 years who received an inactivated influenza vaccine. In DNA form, the CDR3 reads TGTGCCAGCAGCCGGAAGGCTGGTAGCAATCAGCCCCAGCATTTT. Translated: CASSRKAGSNQPQHF.